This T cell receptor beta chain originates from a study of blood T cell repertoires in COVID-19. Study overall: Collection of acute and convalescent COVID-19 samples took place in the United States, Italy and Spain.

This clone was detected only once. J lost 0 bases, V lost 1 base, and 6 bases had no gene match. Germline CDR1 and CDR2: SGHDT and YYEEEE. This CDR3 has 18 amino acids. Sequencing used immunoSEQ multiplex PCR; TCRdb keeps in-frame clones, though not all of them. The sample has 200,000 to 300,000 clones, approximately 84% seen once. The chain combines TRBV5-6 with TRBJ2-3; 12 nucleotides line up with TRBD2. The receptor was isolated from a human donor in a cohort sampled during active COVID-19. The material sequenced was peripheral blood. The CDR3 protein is CASSLRLAGVLSTDTQYF. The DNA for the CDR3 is TGTGCCAGCAGCTTGAGACTAGCGGGGGTGCTTAGCACAGATACGCAGTATTTT.